Here is one TCR beta chain with its context. The data derive from a study of PD-1 blockade in classical Hodgkin lymphoma. About the research overall: The study gave patients nivolumab 3 mg/kg intravenously every 2 weeks.

No patient escaped relapse after autologous stem cell transplantation, and brentuximab vedotin exposure varied. Patients' outcomes at their best amounted to complete response, partial response or progressive disease. Profiling relied on immunoSEQ multiplex PCR, and the TCRdb table lists in-frame clones only, not all of them. Here the sample spans about 58,000 clones, around 90% being singletons. After removal of 1 base from V and 2 bases from J, the junction contained 4 bases not matched to a gene. The CDR3 is 16 amino acids. CDR1 and CDR2 from the germline V gene are KGHSH and LQKENI. The material was peripheral blood mononuclear cells (PBMCs), obtained before the second cycle of nivolumab. The TCR was taken from a human donor with classical Hodgkin lymphoma. The J gene is TRBJ2-3, the V gene TRBV18; 9 bases match TRBD2. The CDR3 DNA reads TGTGCCAGCTCACCACTTGCTAGCGGGACCACAGATACGCAGTATTTT. It encodes CASSPLASGTTDTQYF.